The clone carrying this T cell receptor (beta chain) has a handful of counts. No antigen is known for it. The sample is drawn from a study of T cells after yellow fever vaccination. The wider study: Some fractions had low cell numbers, and these were prepared with SMART-Seq v4 Ultra Low Input. Study-wide results and limits: Most primary-vaccination clones reappeared after the booster (approximately 95% CD4, about 90% CD8).

Each CDR3 protein is one row after TCRdb ran MiXCR on the 5' RACE reads. Of roughly 160,000 distinct CDR3 sequences in the sample, approximately 9.9% are singletons; the top ten hold about 40%. The origin of this receptor is a man aged 18-30 years who received the YFV17D yellow fever vaccine. Sequencing was performed on CD8+ T cells sorted from PBMCs, taken 45 days after the yellow fever booster vaccination.

For the CDR3, the DNA is TGTGCCAGCAGCTTAGGCGGGGGGGCCGTCAATGAGCAGTTCTTC. This sequence encodes CASSLGGGAVNEQFF. This chain connects TRBV11-2 to TRBJ2-1; TRBD2 aligns across 9 bases. The J segment lost 6 bases and the V segment lost 1 base, leaving 4 bases of the junction unmatched. Germline CDR1 and CDR2: SGHAT and FQNNGV. The CDR3 loop spans 15 amino acids.